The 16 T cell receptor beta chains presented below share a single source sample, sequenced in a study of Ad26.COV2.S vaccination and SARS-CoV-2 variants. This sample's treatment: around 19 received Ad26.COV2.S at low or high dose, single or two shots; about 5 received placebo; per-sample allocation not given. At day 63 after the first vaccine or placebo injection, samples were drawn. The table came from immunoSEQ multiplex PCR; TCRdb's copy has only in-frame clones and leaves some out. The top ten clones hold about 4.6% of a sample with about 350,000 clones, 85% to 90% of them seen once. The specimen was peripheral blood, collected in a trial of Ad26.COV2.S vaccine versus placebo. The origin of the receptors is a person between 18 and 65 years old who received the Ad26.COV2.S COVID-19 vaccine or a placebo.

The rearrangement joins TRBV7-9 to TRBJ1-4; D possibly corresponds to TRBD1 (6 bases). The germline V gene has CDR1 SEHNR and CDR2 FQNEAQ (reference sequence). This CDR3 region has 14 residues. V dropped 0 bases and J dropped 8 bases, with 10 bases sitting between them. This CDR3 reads CASSLAQGGEKLFF. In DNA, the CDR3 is TGTGCCAGCAGCTTAGCACAGGGAGGAGAAAAACTGTTTTTT.

The DNA for the CDR3 is TGTGCCAGCAGTTTAACAGGGGGCTCGGAGACCCAGTACTTC. Protein sequence: CASSLTGGSETQYF. This chain uses TRBV28 with TRBJ2-5; 9 bases map to TRBD1. Germline CDR1 is MDHEN and CDR2 is SYDVKM. The ends lost 2 bases at V and 5 bases at J; junction bases unmatched: 3. This CDR3 is 14 amino acids long.

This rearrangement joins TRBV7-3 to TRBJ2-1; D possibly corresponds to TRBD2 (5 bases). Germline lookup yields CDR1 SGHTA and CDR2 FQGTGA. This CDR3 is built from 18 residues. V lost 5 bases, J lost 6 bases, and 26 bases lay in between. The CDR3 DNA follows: TGTGCCAGCAGCCCCAGAGTCATAGGACTCCCGAGCCCCAATGAGCAGTTCTTC. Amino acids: CASSPRVIGLPSPNEQFF.

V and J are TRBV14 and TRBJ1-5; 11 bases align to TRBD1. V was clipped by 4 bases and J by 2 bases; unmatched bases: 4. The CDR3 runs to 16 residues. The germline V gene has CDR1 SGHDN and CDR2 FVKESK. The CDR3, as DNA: TGTGCCAGCAGCCGGGACAGGGGGTCCGGCAATCAGCCCCAGCATTTT. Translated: CASSRDRGSGNQPQHF.

CDR3 sequence reads: CASSERFSKSYEQYF. The CDR3 DNA sequence: TGTGCCAGCAGTGAAAGGTTTAGCAAGAGCTACGAGCAGTACTTC. The V and J genes are TRBV2 and TRBJ2-7, with D unresolved. CDR1 SNHLY and CDR2 FYNNEI come from the germline V gene. The V end lost 2 bases, the J end lost 3 bases, and 14 bases lay between the germline ends. The CDR3 extends over 15 amino acids. The variable domain in full, completed from reference TRBV2 and TRBJ2-7, reads EPEVTQTPSHQVTQMGQEVILRCVPISNHLYFYWYRQILGQKVEFLVSFYNNEISEKSEIFDDQFSVERPDGSNFTLKIRSTKLEDSAMYFCASSERFSKSYEQYFGPGTRLTVT.

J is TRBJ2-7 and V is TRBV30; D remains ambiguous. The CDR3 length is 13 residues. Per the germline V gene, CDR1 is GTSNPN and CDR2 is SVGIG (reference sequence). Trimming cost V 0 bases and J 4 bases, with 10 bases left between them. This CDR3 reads CAWSVLSGYEQYF. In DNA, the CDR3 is TGTGCCTGGAGTGTACTGTCAGGATACGAGCAGTACTTC.

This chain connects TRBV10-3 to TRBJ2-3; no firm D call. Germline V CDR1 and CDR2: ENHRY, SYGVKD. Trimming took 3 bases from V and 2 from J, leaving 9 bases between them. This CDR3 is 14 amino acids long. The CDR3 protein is CAISEGGNTDTQYF. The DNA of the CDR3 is TGTGCCATCAGTGAAGGCGGAAACACAGATACGCAGTATTTT.

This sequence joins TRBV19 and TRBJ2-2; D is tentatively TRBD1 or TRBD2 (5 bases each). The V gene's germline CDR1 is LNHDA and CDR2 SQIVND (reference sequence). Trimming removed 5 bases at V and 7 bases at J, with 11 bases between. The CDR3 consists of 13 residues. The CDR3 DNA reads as TGTGCCAGTAGTCCCGGGGCGGGCGGGGAGCTGTTTTTT. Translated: CASSPGAGGELFF.

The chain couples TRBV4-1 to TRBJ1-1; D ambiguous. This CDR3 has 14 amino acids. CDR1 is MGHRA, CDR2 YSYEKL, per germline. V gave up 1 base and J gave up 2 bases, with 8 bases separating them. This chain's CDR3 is CASSQAADNTEAFF. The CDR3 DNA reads TGCGCCAGCAGCCAAGCGGCAGACAACACTGAAGCTTTCTTT.

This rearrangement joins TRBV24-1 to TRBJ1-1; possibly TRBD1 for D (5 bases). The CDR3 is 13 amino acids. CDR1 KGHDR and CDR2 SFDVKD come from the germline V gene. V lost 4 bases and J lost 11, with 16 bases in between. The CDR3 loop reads CATSDPGAGLAFF. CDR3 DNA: TGTGCCACCAGTGACCCTGGGGCAGGGCTCGCTTTCTTT.

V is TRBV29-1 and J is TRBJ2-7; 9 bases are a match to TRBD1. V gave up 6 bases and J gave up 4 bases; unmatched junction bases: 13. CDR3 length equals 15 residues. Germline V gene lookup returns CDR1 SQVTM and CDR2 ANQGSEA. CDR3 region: CSVGKGQGFPYEQYF. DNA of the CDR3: TGCAGCGTCGGAAAAGGACAGGGGTTTCCGTACGAGCAGTACTTC.

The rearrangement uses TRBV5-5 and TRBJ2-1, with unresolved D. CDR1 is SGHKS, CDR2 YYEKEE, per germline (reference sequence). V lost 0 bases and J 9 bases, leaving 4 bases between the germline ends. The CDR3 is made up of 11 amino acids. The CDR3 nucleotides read TGTGCCAGCAGCTTGGGTGTTGAGCAGTTCTTC. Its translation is CASSLGVEQFF.

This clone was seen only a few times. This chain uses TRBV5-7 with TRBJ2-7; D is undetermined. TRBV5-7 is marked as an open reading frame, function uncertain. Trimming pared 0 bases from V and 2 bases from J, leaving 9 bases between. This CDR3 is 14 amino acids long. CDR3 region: CASSLGRLTYEQYF. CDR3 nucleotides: TGTGCCAGCAGCTTGGGCAGGCTTACCTACGAGCAGTACTTC.

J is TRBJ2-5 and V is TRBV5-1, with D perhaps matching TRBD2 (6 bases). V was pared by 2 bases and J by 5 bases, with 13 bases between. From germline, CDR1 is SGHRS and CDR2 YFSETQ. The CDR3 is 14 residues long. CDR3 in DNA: TGCGCCAGCAGCTTATCGGGGGTCCAGGAGACCCAGTACTTC. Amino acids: CASSLSGVQETQYF. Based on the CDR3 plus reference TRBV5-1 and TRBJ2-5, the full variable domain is KAGVTQTPRYLIKTRGQQVTLSCSPISGHRSVSWYQQTPGQGLQFLFEYFSETQRNKGNFPGRFSGRQFSNSRSEMNVSTLELGDSALYLCASSLSGVQETQYFGPGTRLLVL.

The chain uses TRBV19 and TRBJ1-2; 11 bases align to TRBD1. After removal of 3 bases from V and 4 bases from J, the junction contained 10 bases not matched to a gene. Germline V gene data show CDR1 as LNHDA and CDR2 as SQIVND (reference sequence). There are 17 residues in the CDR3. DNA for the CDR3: TGTGCCAGTAGTATTTCCGGACAGGGGGCGCGAGTCTATGGCTACACCTTC. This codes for CASSISGQGARVYGYTF.

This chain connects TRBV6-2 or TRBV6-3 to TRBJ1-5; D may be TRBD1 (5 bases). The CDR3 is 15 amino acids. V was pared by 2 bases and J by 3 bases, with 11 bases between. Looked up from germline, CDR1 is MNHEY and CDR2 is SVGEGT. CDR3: CASSYGAGNNQPQHF. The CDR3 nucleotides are TGTGCCAGCAGTTACGGAGCAGGGAACAATCAGCCCCAGCATTTT.